The T cell receptor beta chain under discussion was sequenced for a study of cytomegalovirus exposure and HLA in healthy donors listed by TCRdb under 2017. With regard to the full study: An earlier analysis of more than 550 of the donors reported 276 Gb of sequence data and around 110 million unique TCR beta sequences obtained from 150 million to 200 million T cells. HLA typing included class I and class II loci at four-digit resolution. Using immunosequencing, the study profiled T cell repertoires from 666 subjects and related those repertoires to cytomegalovirus serostatus. Besides the first cohort of approximately 670 subjects, a separate validation cohort made up of 120 different subjects was used. A later analysis re-analyzed previously published TCR beta repertoires from roughly 630 donors and added high-resolution HLA genotyping to study TCR occurrence patterns. Because of strong linkage in the cohort, roughly five DR-DQ haplotypes were treated as single units for association and clustering. Among the roughly 400 genotyped donors, approximately 76% belonged to the genetic ancestry cluster associated with self-reported Caucasian donors. Rather than drawing on any new phenotypic data, the later analysis identified candidate immune exposures from TCR beta sequences and the way those sequences occurred across donors. Every discovery cohort repertoire had been produced on one sequencing platform. The study combined high-throughput TCR immunosequencing, statistical association of individual TCRs with disease status, and machine learning to predict cytomegalovirus infection status. Across about 370 genotyped donors of the cohort, an average of roughly 250,000 unique TCR beta nucleotide sequences per donor were sequenced, and 15% to 20% of those sequences were non-productive. A later genetic analysis took genome-wide SNP genotypes for about 55% of the roughly 700 donors and used that subset as a discovery cohort. To decide whether each TCR beta V gene segment behaved as functional or pseudogenic, an earlier analysis of over 500 of the donors relied on high-throughput TCR beta sequencing. Alongside the repertoire data, information on donor age, sex, ethnicity and CMV serostatus was compiled. Approximately 300 gigabases of sequencing data and around 88 million unique TCR sequences made up an early release that covered 640 HLA-typed donors. The study aimed to test whether signatures of past pathogen exposure could be identified by cataloging public T cell receptors. Typing coverage varied by locus: roughly 629-630 donors for A, B, C, DRB1 and DQB1; under 550 for DQA1; around 570 for DPA1; approximately 470 for DPB1. The full study reports these points: Sequencing depth was assumed to be roughly uniform across donors in the presence/absence analyses, though that assumption may not hold. According to a later analysis, most CMV-associated TCR beta chains appeared to be HLA-restricted, and the HLA associations seemed to be driven largely by CMV exposure. A further reported finding was that TCR beta sequences accurately predicted the HLA-A and HLA-B alleles for most subjects in the first cohort. This cohort had only TCR beta chains sequenced, and the lack of alpha or paired-chain data limited which features could be detected. Most TCR sequences were seen in very few donors, while some public TCRs were found in many individuals. Because the 87-base-pair reads could not distinguish some IMGT-functional V segments, including TRBV6-2 and TRBV6-3, those segments were excluded. Several of the top co-occurrence clusters appeared to be linked to parvovirus B19, influenza, CMV and Epstein-Barr virus, according to a later analysis. In an earlier analysis of some 540 of the donors, most TCR beta V segments appeared in productive rearrangements about 87% or about 30% of the time, broadly matching IMGT annotations. According to the authors, the approach could potentially be generalized to other disease states and immunological phenotypes. When HLA alleles, especially DR and DQ, strongly co-occurred, TCR associations were difficult to assign to individual alleles. The classifier was reported to diagnose cytomegalovirus status with high specificity and sensitivity in both the original and validation cohorts. A later genetic analysis associated a missense DCLRE1C variant with V-gene and J-gene trimming of TCR beta chains, and an independent cohort replicated the association. Three of the identified cytomegalovirus-associated TCR beta chains were confirmed in vitro to be specific for cytomegalovirus antigens. Correlated functional status among segregating V segments might be attributable to linkage disequilibrium, but an unknown experimental factor could not be ruled out. For the cohort, immune exposure information was limited to CMV serostatus. The study gave a list of over 150 TCR beta chains associated with cytomegalovirus. The earlier analysis of nearly 600 of the donors excluded fewer than 20 rarely observed V segments, including chromosome 9 orphons, because counts were too low. In a later analysis, TCR association rates were found to vary across HLA loci, with the most associated TCRs seen for DRB1 alleles and the fewest for HLA-C alleles. The sequencing pipeline was judged likely to have produced a cluster of highly shared sequence variants as a technical artifact. A later analysis found that HLA-associated TCR beta chains were more clonally expanded and had lower generation probabilities than equally common non-associated chains. Compared with the 666-donor mean, donors in an Asian-associated ancestry cluster had fewer N-insertions in productive TCRs, according to a later genetic analysis. Because HLA typing was unavailable for some donors at each locus, only the typed subset was used in association tests. A later analysis associated 16,951 TCR beta sequences with specific HLA alleles at a false discovery rate of 0.05.

The cohort comprised hundreds of healthy bone marrow donors. At the time of sampling, every cohort member was nominally healthy, though immune exposures that went unrecorded were likely present. The donor tested CMV seropositive, placing the donor among the 290 or so seropositive members of the cohort. A peripheral blood sample was provided by each donor, and peripheral blood mononuclear cells were used for TCR beta sequencing. Genomic DNA extraction from the blood cell samples was performed with the Qiagen DNeasy Blood Extraction Kit. As for this clone: Its specific antigen is unknown. The input lacks base qualities; no much larger clone sits a single base away.

The CDR3 has 14 amino acids, counting the end cysteine and phenylalanine. Left in the record is the CDR3 DNA by itself, 42 bases read in frame from the first base. Taken from the germline V gene (reference sequence), the CDR1 and CDR2 loops are MNHNY and SVGAGI. Here V drops 6 bases and J drops 4 bases, and the junction holds 4 bases not matched to any gene. The library was obtained by the immunoSEQ multiplex PCR assay. For the multiplex PCR, a mixture combining 60 forward primers for TCR Vbeta segments and 13 reverse primers for TCR Jbeta segments was used. Amplification of the CDR3 region of rearranged TCR beta genes was performed with a multiplex PCR assay on genomic DNA. Amplified TCR beta libraries were sequenced as 87-base-pair reads on the Illumina HiSeq System. In the authors' own workflow: A later analysis counted some 80 million unique TCR beta chains across the 550 to 700 repertoires, and around 12 million of these chains were shared by at least two donors. A nearest-neighbor algorithm error-corrected the raw reads and collapsed the reads into unique sequences, merging closely related sequences to remove PCR and sequencing errors. V, D and J gene segments were assigned by aligning CDR3 sequences to IMGT reference sequences. For a sequence to be retained, a match of at least six nucleotides was required to both a V gene segment and a J gene segment. A rearrangement was called productive if the CDR3 had no stop codons and remained in frame with V and J, and every other rearrangement was called non-productive. Following IMGT convention, CDR3 was defined as the stretch from the second conserved V-encoded cysteine up to the conserved J-encoded phenylalanine. In an earlier analysis of 500 to 650 of the donors, sequences lacking an unambiguous match to a single V gene segment were excluded. In an earlier analysis of approximately 590 of the donors, a V segment was called functional when productive rearrangements were above 56.7%, and segregating when the standard deviation between donors exceeded 5%. A statistical classification framework was built to diagnose cytomegalovirus status from the catalog of TCR beta chain sequences. A later analysis assigned V and J genes by comparing TCR nucleotide sequences with IMGT/GENE-DB human TR gene sequences. In a later analysis, CDR3 sequences and most-parsimonious VDJ recombination scenarios were assigned using the TCRdist pipeline. In a later analysis, every TCR beta chain was defined by the combination of its CDR3 amino acid sequence and its V-gene family, and reads without a unique V-gene family were dropped. In a later analysis, 450 to 600 highly shared, low-generation-probability nucleotide sequences were removed to address suspected cross-contamination and a sequencing artifact. For each public chain, a later analysis derived a clonal expansion index from normalized ranks of inferred template counts within each repertoire. In a later analysis, generation probabilities were computed with a VDJ recombination model fitted to out-of-frame rearrangements, and the resulting probabilities were checked against IGoR. In a later analysis, TCR-TCR, TCR-HLA and TCR-CMV co-occurrence was scored with hypergeometric tests, and a repertoire-size bias correction was applied to TCR pairs. A later analysis estimated false discovery rates by permuting HLA or CMV assignments 20 times. In a later analysis, co-occurring TCRs were grouped with DBSCAN, and TCRdist sequence similarity was added when clustering was performed within HLA-allele-positive subsets. Repertoires with fewer than 30,000 or more than 120,000 public chains, plus five repertoires with anomalous nucleotide sharing, were excluded from co-occurrence clustering. TCRdb mirrors the immuneACCESS table, restricted to in-frame sequences. Some clones are absent from its copies; in checked studies, under half trace to an unresolved V gene, and the reason for the others is unknown. V, J and clone size were drawn from that table, and D and trimming were deduced from the DNA. Counted in this sample were tens of thousands of clones; about 70% of them appeared once. Approximately 7.6% of the sample rests with the top ten.

This clonotype was sampled from a man aged 40-50 years in good health and CMV-seropositive. Sequenced: PBMCs. This chain is built from TRBV6-6 and TRBJ2-7; 12 junctional bases match TRBD1. In nucleotides, the sequence is TGTGCCAGCAGACCGGGACAGGGGGCTTACGAGCAGTACTTC. Translated, it reads CASRPGQGAYEQYF.